The T cell receptor beta chain under discussion was sequenced for a study of shared clonotypes between healthy human individuals. At the level of the study: Sampling drew on donors who were two women and three men aged 18 to 49. A donor's plate count was three for CD4 naive and three for CD4 memory; CD8 naive had two and CD8 memory one. Study findings and constraints: The donor pool, a small one, limited the genetic and exposure-history diversity represented.

The CDR3 contains 12 residues. Looked up from germline, CDR1 is MNHNS and CDR2 is SASEGT. The junction had 5 bases not matched to a gene; V was cut back by 11 bases and J by 4 bases. The assay used deep level. Libraries were prepared by immunoSEQ multiplex PCR; TCRdb keeps only in-frame clonotypes and omits some of them. The sample shows about 380,000 clones, 90% to 98% of them seen only once. Worth noting for this clone: Antigen: not known.

The chain recombines TRBV6-1 with TRBJ1-5, with TRBD1 matching over 7 bases. Material for sequencing was memory CD8+ T cells sorted from blood. Subset defined: CD45RO+ cells pooled with CCR7-negative TemRA cells. The clonotype was recovered from a young man in good health. The CDR3 region has the DNA TGTGCCGGTGCCAGGGGGAATCAGCCCCAGCATTTT. Translation gives CAGARGNQPQHF.